The present entry profiles one T cell receptor beta chain with its context. The antigen is unknown. The sample belongs to a study of T cell repertoires in ileal Crohn's disease. On the study more broadly: Operated complications were stricturing disease (around 60%) and penetrating disease (approximately 39%). Whole-study findings and limits: Compared with non-smokers, active smokers at surgery showed more clonal expansions. Endoscopic recurrence occurred in every patient whose clonality exceeded 26.8%.

Profiling relied on immunoSEQ multiplex PCR, and the TCRdb table lists in-frame clones only, not all of them. Among roughly 15,000 clones listed, around 65% were seen once. The CDR3 covers 13 residues. CDR1 MNHEY and CDR2 SMNVEV come from the germline V gene (reference sequence). Sequences were obtained from ileal tissue. The chain combines TRBV27 with TRBJ2-5; perhaps TRBD1 as D (5 bases). The J call could be wrong; TRBJ2-7 is a better fit for the DNA end. The TCR originated in an adult with Crohn's disease. CDR3 sequence: CASSSQGVYEQYF. CDR3 bases: TGTGCCAGCAGTTCCCAGGGTGTCTACGAGCAGTACTTC.